This T cell receptor (beta chain) was sequenced during a study of neurological immune-mediated disorders. Findings of the study overall: The highest TCR clonal expansion occurred in HTLV-1-associated myelopathy; multiple sclerosis fell below healthy controls. Because no CDR3 amino acid sequences were shared across subjects by expanded clones, private repertoires were suggested in all groups.

Many counts were recorded for this clonotype. Its antigen remains unidentified. 5'RACE generated cDNA with 10-nucleotide random UMIs. TCRdb reprocessed the 5' RACE reads via MiXCR and lists one record per CDR3 protein. The sample has 70,000 or so distinct CDR3 sequences; approximately 3.3% are singletons. The CDR3 loop spans 14 amino acids. Trimming cost V 7 bases and J 8 bases, with 20 bases left between them. This chain joins TRBV12-3 or TRBV12-4 and TRBJ1-2; D perhaps matches TRBD1 (6 bases). The sequence was obtained from a woman in her forties or fifties with multiple sclerosis. The sequenced sample consisted of PBMCs. CDR3 protein: CASTKAGTPYGYTF. CDR3 DNA sequence: TGTGCCAGCACCAAAGCTGGGACACCGTACGGCTACACCTTC.